These 3 T cell receptor beta chains share one sample of origin, sequenced in a study of Ad26.COV2.S vaccination and SARS-CoV-2 variants. Indicated treatment: 15 to 20 received Ad26.COV2.S at low or high dose, single or two shots; about 5 received placebo; per-sample allocation not given. Sample collection was performed on day 63 after the first vaccine or placebo injection. Profiled with immunoSEQ multiplex PCR; TCRdb holds only in-frame clones, not every one. The sample consists of just over 350,000 clones, roughly 81% of them appearing once. The sequencing used peripheral blood, collected in a trial of Ad26.COV2.S vaccine versus placebo. The receptors here all came from a person aged 18 to 65 who received the Ad26.COV2.S COVID-19 vaccine or a placebo.

The chain joins TRBV2 to TRBJ2-1; D perhaps matches TRBD1 (5 bases). Between the trimmed V and J ends, which lost 5 bases and 8 bases, there was a span of 16 bases. The CDR3 is 14 residues long. Germline-derived CDR1 and CDR2 are SNHLY and FYNNEI. The CDR3 coding sequence is TGTGCCAGCAGTTTTAACAGTAAAGGGGATGAGCAGTTCTTC. Translating gives CASSFNSKGDEQFF.

The chain links TRBV7-2 to TRBJ1-5; the D gene is possibly TRBD1 (6 bases). Germline CDR1 is SGHTA and CDR2 is FQGNSA. Trimming left V 1 base short and J 2 bases short, with 12 bases between. The CDR3 is made up of 16 amino acids. The CDR3: CASSLVGGRGNQPQHF. CDR3 in DNA: TGTGCCAGCAGCTTAGTTGGGGGGCGAGGCAATCAGCCCCAGCATTTT.

The V gene is TRBV11-3, the J gene TRBJ2-3; TRBD1 agrees at 8 bases. The CDR3 consists of 16 residues. The germline V gene encodes CDR1 SGHNT and CDR2 YENEEA. V shed 3 bases and J 3 bases; nucleotides not matched to a gene: 8. CDR3 bases: TGTGCCAGCAGCTTCAAGGGGACAGGAACTACAGATACGCAGTATTTT. It translates to CASSFKGTGTTDTQYF.